Shown below are 28 T cell receptor beta chains from a single sample sequenced in a study of T cell repertoires in cytomegalovirus infection. In TCRdb, the reads were re-called with MiXCR into one record per CDR3 protein. The sample lists approximately 500,000 distinct CDR3 sequences, approximately 25% occurring once. Sequenced input: PBMCs. These receptors were obtained from a human donor in good health (CMV status not recorded). Some clones in this sample may be carry-over from other donors' samples.

Worth noting for this clonotype: The conserved closing phenylalanine or tryptophan is absent in this CDR3, likely reflecting a read error. The chain recombines TRBV18 with TRBJ2-7; possible D gene TRBD2, 6 bases. The V end lost 3 bases, the J end lost 5 bases, and 14 bases lay between the germline ends. The CDR3 totals 14 residues. Germline lookup yields CDR1 KGHSH and CDR2 LQKENI. The DNA of the CDR3 is TGTGCCAGCTCACCTCGGGGAGGCGACCACGAGCAGTACTGC. Translating it yields CASSPRGGDHEQYC.

This clonotype was seen only a few times. The chain joins TRBV5-4 to TRBJ1-5, with D unresolved. Trimming left V 4 bases short and J 0 bases short, with 14 bases between. Germline CDR1 and CDR2: SGHNT and YYREEE (reference sequence). The CDR3 has 16 amino acids. CDR3 region: CASSQTGSGSNQPQHF. CDR3 DNA sequence: TGTGCCAGCAGCCAAACGGGGTCGGGTAGCAATCAGCCCCAGCATTTT. The variable domain in full, with the rest retrieved from reference TRBV5-4 and TRBJ1-5, is ETGVTQSPTHLIKTRGQQVTLRCSSQSGHNTVSWYQQALGQGPQFIFQYYREEENGRGNFPPRFSGLQFPNYSSELNVNALELDDSALYLCASSQTGSGSNQPQHFGDGTRLSIL.

CDR3 DNA sequence: TGTGCCAGTACCCCGGGACCCAACACCGGGGAGCTGTTTTTT. Its protein is CASTPGPNTGELFF. This rearrangement joins TRBV19 to TRBJ2-2; perhaps D is TRBD1 or TRBD2 (5 bases each). V lost 7 bases, J lost 2 bases, and 11 bases lay in between. This CDR3 region has 14 residues. Germline V CDR1 and CDR2: LNHDA, SQIVND (reference sequence).

This clonotype occurred a few times. The chain joins TRBV12-3 or TRBV12-4 to TRBJ1-1, with 7 bases identical to TRBD1. CDR3 length: 15 amino acids. V gave up 5 bases and J gave up 5 bases; unmatched junction bases: 11. The CDR3 spells CASSLSRQGRTEAFF. The CDR3 DNA reads TGTGCCAGCAGTCTATCAAGACAGGGAAGAACTGAAGCTTTCTTT.

The V call is TRBV29-1, the J call TRBJ2-3, with D perhaps matching TRBD2 (6 bases). In germline, CDR1 is SQVTM, CDR2 ANQGSEA. The CDR3 has 13 residues. V was shortened by 4 bases and J by 4 bases, with 12 bases between the two germline ends. The CDR3 reads CSVASGVADTQYF. In DNA form, the CDR3 reads TGCAGCGTTGCGTCGGGAGTTGCAGATACGCAGTATTTT.

The genes are TRBV12-3 or TRBV12-4 and TRBJ2-2; either TRBD1 or TRBD2 may fit D (5 bases each). The CDR3 totals 13 residues. The V end lost 8 bases, the J end lost 7 bases, and 14 bases lay between the germline ends. CDR3 sequence reads: CASLVEGIGELFF. Written as DNA, the CDR3 is TGTGCCAGCCTAGTTGAGGGGATCGGGGAGCTGTTTTTT.

This clonotype was detected only a few times. The V gene is TRBV7-2, the J gene TRBJ2-3; perhaps TRBD2 as D (6 bases). Germline loops: CDR1 SGHTA, CDR2 FQGNSA. Trimming took off 2 bases at V and 3 bases at J, with 24 bases between the two ends. The CDR3 spans 19 residues. The chain's CDR3 is CASSLRRGGMATGTDTQYF. The DNA for the CDR3 is TGTGCCAGCAGCTTAAGGCGCGGCGGGATGGCCACTGGGACAGATACGCAGTATTTT.

This clonotype was detected many times. The V and J genes are TRBV7-2 and TRBJ2-6; 11 bases align to TRBD2. Germline V gene sequence: CDR1 SGHTA, CDR2 FQGNSA. The CDR3 sequence is 23 residues long. Germline trimming cut 5 bases from V and 1 base from J; bases unmatched to any gene: 22. The CDR3 DNA reads TGTGCCAGCAGCCCTAGGGGCGCGCAGGGCCTACTAGCGGGAGTATCTGGGGCCAACGTCCTGACTTTC. Translating it yields CASSPRGAQGLLAGVSGANVLTF.

This chain joins TRBV7-8 and TRBJ1-5, with D hard to call. Germline V gene lookup returns CDR1 SGHVS and CDR2 FQNEAQ. Trimming left V 3 bases short and J 0 bases short, with 12 bases between. The CDR3 spans 16 residues. CDR3 bases: TGTGCCAGCAGCTTTGGAGCTTCTAATAGCAATCAGCCCCAGCATTTT. The encoded protein is CASSFGASNSNQPQHF.

The CDR3, as DNA: TGTGCCAGCAGCCCATCGGAGAGATACGAGCAGTACTTC. Its translation is CASSPSERYEQYF. This chain uses TRBV7-6 with TRBJ2-7; D is uncertain. Between the trimmed V and J ends, which lost 5 bases and 4 bases, there was a span of 12 bases. Germline V gene lookup returns CDR1 SGHVS and CDR2 FNYEAQ. The CDR3 has 13 amino acids.

This clonotype was counted a single time. The chain links TRBV29-1 to TRBJ2-5, with 8 bases matching TRBD1. The germline V gene encodes CDR1 SQVTM and CDR2 ANQGSEA. The CDR3 covers 14 residues. V shed 5 bases and J 2 bases; nucleotides not matched to a gene: 7. This chain's CDR3 is CSVLTQGAQETQYF. The CDR3 region has the DNA TGCAGCGTTCTAACCCAGGGGGCGCAAGAGACCCAGTACTTC.

The sample holds many counts of this clonotype. This chain links TRBV7-2 with TRBJ2-1, with no clear D. The CDR3 is made up of 16 amino acids. V was cut by 1 base and J by 6 bases, with 16 bases left in between. CDR1 is SGHTA, CDR2 FQGNSA, per germline. The CDR3 region has the DNA TGTGCCAGCAGCTTAGGGTTACGTCTTGGTCCCAATGAGCAGTTCTTC. It codes for CASSLGLRLGPNEQFF.

This clonotype has a handful of counts. The chain couples TRBV7-8 to TRBJ1-3, with 8 nucleotides matching TRBD1. This CDR3 is 15 amino acids long. Germline CDR1 reads SGHVS; CDR2 reads FQNEAQ. V gave up 4 bases and J gave up 4 bases; unmatched junction bases: 6. CDR3 coding DNA: TGTGCCAGCAGCTCAGGGGGCGCTTTCGGAAACACCATATATTTT. Protein: CASSSGGAFGNTIYF. Full variable domain (outside the CDR3, taken from reference TRBV7-8 and TRBJ1-3): GAGVSQSPRYKVAKRGQDVALRCDPISGHVSLFWYQQALGQGPEFLTYFQNEAQLDKSGLPSDRFFAERPEGSVSTLKIQRTQQEDSAVYLCASSSGGAFGNTIYFGEGSWLTVV.

The V and J genes are TRBV20-1 and TRBJ2-1; 10 bases fit TRBD2. The CDR3 runs 19 residues. Trimming removed 6 bases from V and 6 bases from J; junction bases left unmatched: 23. Germline V CDR1 and CDR2: DFQATT, SNEGSKA (reference sequence). The CDR3 spells CSARGLGQGPSGRGNEQFF. The CDR3, as DNA: TGCAGTGCCAGGGGCCTCGGACAGGGACCGAGCGGGAGGGGCAATGAGCAGTTCTTC.

This clonotype came up many times. The chain carries TRBV2 and TRBJ2-1; tentatively, D is TRBD2 (6 bases). V lost 2 bases, J lost 0 bases, and 8 bases lay in between. CDR1 and CDR2 from the germline V gene are SNHLY and FYNNEI. The CDR3 length is 15 residues. CDR3 in amino acids: CASSEREASYNEQFF. DNA of the CDR3: TGTGCCAGCAGTGAAAGGGAGGCCTCCTACAATGAGCAGTTCTTC.

With respect to this clonotype: It may be a read error: a sequence one base away is much more abundant. The chain couples TRBV7-6 to TRBJ2-1; 7 positions match TRBD2. In germline, CDR1 is SGHVS, CDR2 FNYEAQ. J gave up 1 base and V 1 base, and 7 bases lay outside the gene matches. There are 17 residues in the CDR3. This CDR3 is CASSLVQSSGSYNEQFF. DNA for the CDR3: TGTGCCAGCAGCTTAGTGCAGAGTAGCGGGTCCTACAATGAGCAGTTCTTC.

CDR3 in DNA: TGTGCCAGCAGCCACCGGGACAGGGGAAACACCATATATTTT. It yields the protein CASSHRDRGNTIYF. The chain couples TRBV7-8 to TRBJ1-3, with 8 bases fitting TRBD1. Trimming took 5 bases from V and 4 from J; bases not matched to a gene: 4. The CDR3 has 14 residues. Germline lookup yields CDR1 SGHVS and CDR2 FQNEAQ. The whole variable domain, filled in from reference TRBV7-8 and TRBJ1-3, reads GAGVSQSPRYKVAKRGQDVALRCDPISGHVSLFWYQQALGQGPEFLTYFQNEAQLDKSGLPSDRFFAERPEGSVSTLKIQRTQQEDSAVYLCASSHRDRGNTIYFGEGSWLTVV.

This clonotype has a count of ten or more. CDR3 sequence: CASSLERRWSEAFF. CDR3 in DNA: TGTGCCAGCAGCTTAGAGCGTAGGTGGAGTGAAGCTTTCTTT. The rearrangement joins TRBV7-2 to TRBJ1-1; D is undetermined. CDR1 is SGHTA and CDR2 is FQGNSA in the germline V gene. V shed 1 base and J shed 7 bases, with 13 bases lying between them. The CDR3 loop spans 14 amino acids.

The chain is built from TRBV12-3 or TRBV12-4 and TRBJ1-5, with TRBD1 matching over 7 bases. This CDR3 spans 15 amino acids. Losses at the gene ends were 1 base for V and 5 bases for J; bases not matched to a gene: 5. The CDR3 sequence: CASSLEGRGYQPQHF. CDR3 bases: TGTGCCAGCAGTTTAGAGGGCAGGGGGTATCAGCCCCAGCATTTT.

This clonotype has only a few counts. V and J are TRBV6-1 and TRBJ1-2; D gene uncertain. The CDR3 length is 14 residues. With 0 bases removed from V and 7 bases from J, the gap between germline ends came to 12 bases. Germline lookup yields CDR1 MNHNS and CDR2 SASEGT. As DNA, the CDR3 is TGTGCCAGCAGTGAAGCCCCGATGGGGTCTGGCTACACCTTC. It codes for CASSEAPMGSGYTF.

This clonotype was counted a few times. CDR3 coding DNA: TGTGCCAGCAGCTACGGACAGGGGCATTCGGAGACCCAGTACTTC. Its protein product is CASSYGQGHSETQYF. The V gene is TRBV28, the J gene TRBJ2-5, with 9 bases lining up with TRBD1. This CDR3 has 15 residues. V gave up 6 bases and J gave up 5 bases; unmatched junction bases: 10. The germline CDR1 and CDR2 sequences are MDHEN and SYDVKM.

In this sample, this clonotype turned up a few times. V and J are TRBV6-1 and TRBJ2-3; TRBD1 or TRBD2 may be the D gene (5 bases each). Germline lookup yields CDR1 MNHNS and CDR2 SASEGT. CDR3 size: 17 residues. Trimming removed 0 bases at V and 1 base at J, with 14 bases between. This chain's CDR3 is CASSEAVPGRGTDTQYF. The DNA for the CDR3 is TGTGCCAGCAGTGAAGCGGTCCCGGGGCGCGGCACAGATACGCAGTATTTT.

The chain joins TRBV4-1 to TRBJ2-3; 9 nucleotides line up with TRBD2. V was clipped by 4 bases and J by 5 bases; unmatched bases: 4. The CDR3 extends over 14 amino acids. The germline CDR1 and CDR2 sequences are MGHRA and YSYEKL. The CDR3 DNA reads as TGCGCCAGCAGCCGGCGGGAGGGCCAAGATACGCAGTATTTT. It yields the protein CASSRREGQDTQYF.

This clonotype occurred a few times. This sequence joins TRBV5-6 and TRBJ2-1, with 7 bases that match TRBD2. Germline values: CDR1 SGHDT, CDR2 YYEEEE. Losses at the gene ends were 3 bases for V and 14 bases for J; bases not matched to a gene: 8. CDR3 length: 12 amino acids. CDR3 DNA: TGTGCCAGCAGCTCCACTAGCGCCTATAAGTTCTTC. Residues: CASSSTSAYKFF.

A few counts support this clonotype. The chain carries TRBV7-2 and TRBJ2-1; possibly TRBD2 for D (6 bases). Trimming removed 5 bases from V and 5 bases from J, with 16 bases in between. This CDR3 contains 15 residues. The germline V gene encodes CDR1 SGHTA and CDR2 FQGNSA. DNA of the CDR3: TGTGCCAGCAGCGTACGTCGGGGGTCAGACAATGAGCAGTTCTTC. Protein: CASSVRRGSDNEQFF.

This clonotype was picked up many times. The V call is TRBV7-6, the J call TRBJ2-1, with a tentative D call TRBD2 (6 bases). The CDR3 extends over 15 amino acids. The germline gives CDR1 SGHVS, CDR2 FNYEAQ. The ends were cut back, 5 bases at V and 7 bases at J, with 18 bases in the middle. This CDR3 is CASSPPRLGLNEQFF. The CDR3 coding sequence is TGTGCCAGCAGCCCTCCAAGACTAGGCCTTAATGAGCAGTTCTTC.

This clonotype was detected a few times. The CDR3 protein is CSASSTEAFF. As DNA, the CDR3 is TGCAGCGCGTCCTCGACTGAAGCTTTCTTT. This sequence joins TRBV29-1 and TRBJ1-1; D not certain. CDR3 length: 10 residues. Between the trimmed V and J ends, which lost 7 bases and 5 bases, there was a span of 8 bases. Per germline, CDR1 SQVTM and CDR2 ANQGSEA.

The rearrangement links TRBV9 to TRBJ2-3, with TRBD1 matching 8 bases. Germline V CDR1 and CDR2: SGDLS, YYNGEE. Losses at the gene ends were 0 bases for V and 5 bases for J; bases not matched to a gene: 5. The CDR3 has 15 residues. The CDR3 DNA is TGTGCCAGCAGCGTAGGGCAGGGGGCCGGAGATACGCAGTATTTT. Its protein product is CASSVGQGAGDTQYF.